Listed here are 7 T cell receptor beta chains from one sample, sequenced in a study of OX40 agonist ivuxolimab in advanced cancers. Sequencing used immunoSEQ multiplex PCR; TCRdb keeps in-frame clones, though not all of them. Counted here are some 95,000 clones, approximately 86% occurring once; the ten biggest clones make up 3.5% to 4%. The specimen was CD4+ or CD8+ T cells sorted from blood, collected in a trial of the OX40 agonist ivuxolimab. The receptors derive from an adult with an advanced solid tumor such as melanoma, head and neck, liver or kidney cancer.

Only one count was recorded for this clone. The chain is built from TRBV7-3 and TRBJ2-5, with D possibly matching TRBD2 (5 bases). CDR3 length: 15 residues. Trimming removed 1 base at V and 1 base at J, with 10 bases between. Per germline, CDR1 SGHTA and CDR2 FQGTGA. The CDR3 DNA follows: TGTGCCAGCAGCTTAAATGCGGGTTCCCAAGAGACCCAGTACTTC. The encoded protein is CASSLNAGSQETQYF.

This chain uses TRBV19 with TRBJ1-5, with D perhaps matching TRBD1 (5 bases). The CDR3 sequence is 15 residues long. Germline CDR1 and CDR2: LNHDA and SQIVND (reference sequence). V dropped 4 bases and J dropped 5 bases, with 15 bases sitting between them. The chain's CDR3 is CASSNKGFFYQPQHF. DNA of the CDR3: TGTGCCAGTAGTAACAAGGGGTTCTTCTATCAGCCCCAGCATTTT.

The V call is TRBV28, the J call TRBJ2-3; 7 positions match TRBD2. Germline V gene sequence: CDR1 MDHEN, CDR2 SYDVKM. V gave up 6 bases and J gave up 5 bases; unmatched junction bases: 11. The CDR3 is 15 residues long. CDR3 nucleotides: TGTGCCAGCAGCACGGGTGTGGGAGGGTTAGATACGCAGTATTTT. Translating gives CASSTGVGGLDTQYF.

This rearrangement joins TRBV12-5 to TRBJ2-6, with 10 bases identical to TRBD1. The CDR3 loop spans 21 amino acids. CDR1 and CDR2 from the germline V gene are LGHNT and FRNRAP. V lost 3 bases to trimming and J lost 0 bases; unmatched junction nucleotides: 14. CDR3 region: CASGFYVTRTGGASGANVLTF. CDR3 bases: TGTGCTAGTGGTTTTTACGTAACCAGGACAGGGGGTGCCTCTGGGGCCAACGTCCTGACTTTC.

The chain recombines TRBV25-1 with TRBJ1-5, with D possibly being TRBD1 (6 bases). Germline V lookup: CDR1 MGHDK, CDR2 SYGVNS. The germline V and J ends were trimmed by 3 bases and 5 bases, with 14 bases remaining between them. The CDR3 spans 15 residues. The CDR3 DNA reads TGTGCCAGCAGTGACCGGACAGAGACTTATCAGCCCCAGCATTTT. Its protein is CASSDRTETYQPQHF.

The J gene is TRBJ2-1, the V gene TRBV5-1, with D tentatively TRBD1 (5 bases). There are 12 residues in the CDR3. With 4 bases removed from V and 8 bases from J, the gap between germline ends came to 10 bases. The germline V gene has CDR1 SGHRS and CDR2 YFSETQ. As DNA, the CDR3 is TGCGCCAGCAGCCAAGACAGCTATGAGCAGTTCTTC. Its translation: CASSQDSYEQFF.

Here the CDR3 DNA reads TGTGCCAGCAGCTTAGGTGGCGCTCACGACGAGCAGTACTTC. It specifies CASSLGGAHDEQYF. The genes are TRBV7-9 and TRBJ2-7, with unresolved D. Per germline, CDR1 SEHNR and CDR2 FQNEAQ (reference sequence). The CDR3 runs to 14 residues. Trimming left V 1 base short and J 5 bases short, with 12 bases between.